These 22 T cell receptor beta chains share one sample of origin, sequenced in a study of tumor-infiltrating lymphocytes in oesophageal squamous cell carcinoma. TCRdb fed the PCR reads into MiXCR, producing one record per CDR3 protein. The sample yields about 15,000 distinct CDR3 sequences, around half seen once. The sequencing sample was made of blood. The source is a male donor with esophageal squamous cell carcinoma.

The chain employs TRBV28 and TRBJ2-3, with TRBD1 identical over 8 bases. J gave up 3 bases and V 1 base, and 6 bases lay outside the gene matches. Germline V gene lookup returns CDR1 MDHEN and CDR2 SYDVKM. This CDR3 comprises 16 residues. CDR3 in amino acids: CASSLFGTGATDTQYF. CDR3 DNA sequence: TGTGCCAGCAGTTTATTCGGGACAGGTGCGACAGATACGCAGTATTTT. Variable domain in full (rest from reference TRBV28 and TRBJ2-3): DVKVTQSSRYLVKRTGEKVFLECVQDMDHENMFWYRQDPGLGLRLIYFSYDVKMKEKGDIPEGYSVSREKKERFSLILESASTNQTSMYLCASSLFGTGATDTQYFGPGTRLTVL.

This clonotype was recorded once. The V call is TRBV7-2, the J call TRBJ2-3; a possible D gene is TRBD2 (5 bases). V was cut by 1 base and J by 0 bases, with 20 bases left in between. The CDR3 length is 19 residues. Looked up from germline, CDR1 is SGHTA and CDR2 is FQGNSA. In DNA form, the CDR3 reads TGTGCCAGCAGCTTAGTCCGGACTTCCCGCACCCCTAGCACAGATACGCAGTATTTT. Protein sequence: CASSLVRTSRTPSTDTQYF.

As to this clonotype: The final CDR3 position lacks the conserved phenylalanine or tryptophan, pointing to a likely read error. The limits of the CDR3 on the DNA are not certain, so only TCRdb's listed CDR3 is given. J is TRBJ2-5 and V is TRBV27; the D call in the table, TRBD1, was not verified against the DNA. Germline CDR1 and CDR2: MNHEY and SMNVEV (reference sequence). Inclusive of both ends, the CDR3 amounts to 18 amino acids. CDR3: CASSSGQGVANYGYTFGS.

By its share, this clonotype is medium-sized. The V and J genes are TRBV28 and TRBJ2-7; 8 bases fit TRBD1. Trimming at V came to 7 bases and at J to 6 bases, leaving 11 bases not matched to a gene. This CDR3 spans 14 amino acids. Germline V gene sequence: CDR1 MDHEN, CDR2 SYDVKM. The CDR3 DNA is TGTGCCAGCACCCGGACAGGGATCCAACGCGAGCAGTACTTC. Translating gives CASTRTGIQREQYF.

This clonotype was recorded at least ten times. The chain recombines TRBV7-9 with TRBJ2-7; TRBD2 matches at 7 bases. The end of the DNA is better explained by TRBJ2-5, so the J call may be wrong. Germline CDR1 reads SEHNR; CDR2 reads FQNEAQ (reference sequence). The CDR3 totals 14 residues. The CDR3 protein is CASRKTSAQETQYF. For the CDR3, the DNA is TGTGCCAGCAGGAAAACTAGCGCTCAAGAGACCCAGTACTTC.

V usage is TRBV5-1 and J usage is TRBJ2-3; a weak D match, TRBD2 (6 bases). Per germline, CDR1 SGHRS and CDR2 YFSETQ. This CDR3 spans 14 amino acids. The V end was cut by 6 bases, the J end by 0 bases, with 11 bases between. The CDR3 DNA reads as TGCGCCAGCAAGCTAGCGAATAGCACAGATACGCAGTATTTT. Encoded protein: CASKLANSTDTQYF.

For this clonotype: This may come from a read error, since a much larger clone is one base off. The DNA for the CDR3 is TGCGCCAGCAGCTTGCGGACTAGCGGGAGTTCCTACAATGAGCAGTACTTC. The encoded protein is CASSLRTSGSSYNEQYF. V gene TRBV5-1 combines with J gene TRBJ2-7; 13 nucleotides line up with TRBD2. Germline CDR1 reads SGHRS; CDR2 reads YFSETQ. The CDR3 spans 17 residues. With V trimmed by 1 base and J by 7 bases, 11 bases remained unmatched.

The CDR3 here is CASSLQGGGYNEQFF. As DNA, the CDR3 is TGTGCCAGCAGCCTACAGGGGGGGGGATACAATGAGCAGTTCTTC. This chain uses TRBV7-3 with TRBJ2-1, with D perhaps TRBD1 (8 bases). With 5 bases removed from V and 4 bases from J, the gap between germline ends came to 15 bases. The CDR3 contains 15 residues. Germline V gene sequence: CDR1 SGHTA, CDR2 FQGTGA.

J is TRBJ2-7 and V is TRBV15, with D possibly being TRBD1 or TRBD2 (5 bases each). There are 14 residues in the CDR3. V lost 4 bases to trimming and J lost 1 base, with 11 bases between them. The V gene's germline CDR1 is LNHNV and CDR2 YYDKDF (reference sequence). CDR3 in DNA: TGTGCCACCAGCACAGAGGGGCAGTCCTACGAGCAGTACTTC. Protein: CATSTEGQSYEQYF.

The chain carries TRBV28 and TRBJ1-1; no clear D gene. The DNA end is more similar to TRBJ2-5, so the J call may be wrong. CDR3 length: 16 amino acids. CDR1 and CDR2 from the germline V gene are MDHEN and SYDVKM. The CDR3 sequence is CASSGGPAVYQETQYF. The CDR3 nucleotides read TGTGCCAGCAGTGGCGGTCCAGCCGTTTACCAAGAGACCCAGTACTTC.

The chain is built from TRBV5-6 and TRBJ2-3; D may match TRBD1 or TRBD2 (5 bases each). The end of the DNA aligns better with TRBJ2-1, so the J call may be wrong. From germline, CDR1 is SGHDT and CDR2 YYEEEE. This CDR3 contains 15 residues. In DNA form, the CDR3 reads TGTGCCAGCAGCTTGGTGGGGACGGGTTACAATGAGCAGTTCTTC. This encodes CASSLVGTGYNEQFF.

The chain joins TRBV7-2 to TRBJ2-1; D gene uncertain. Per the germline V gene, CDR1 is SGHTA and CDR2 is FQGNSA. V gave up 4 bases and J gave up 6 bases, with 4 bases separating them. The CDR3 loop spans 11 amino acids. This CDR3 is CASSSLNEQFF. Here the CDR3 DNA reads TGTGCCAGCAGCTCTCTCAATGAGCAGTTCTTC.

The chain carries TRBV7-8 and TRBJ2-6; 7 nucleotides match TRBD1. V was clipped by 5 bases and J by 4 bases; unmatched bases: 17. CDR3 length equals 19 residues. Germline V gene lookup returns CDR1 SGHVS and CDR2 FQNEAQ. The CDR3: CASSKFDRVYLGGANVLTF. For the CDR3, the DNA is TGTGCCAGCAGCAAATTCGACAGGGTTTATCTAGGCGGGGCCAACGTCCTGACTTTC.

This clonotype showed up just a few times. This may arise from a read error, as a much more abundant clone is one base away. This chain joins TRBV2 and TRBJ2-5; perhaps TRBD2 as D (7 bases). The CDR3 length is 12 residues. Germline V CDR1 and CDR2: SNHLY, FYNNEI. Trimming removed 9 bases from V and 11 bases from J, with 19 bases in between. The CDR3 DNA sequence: TGTGCCAGAGGGGGAGGGCCGAATGAGCAGTACTTC. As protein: CARGGGPNEQYF.

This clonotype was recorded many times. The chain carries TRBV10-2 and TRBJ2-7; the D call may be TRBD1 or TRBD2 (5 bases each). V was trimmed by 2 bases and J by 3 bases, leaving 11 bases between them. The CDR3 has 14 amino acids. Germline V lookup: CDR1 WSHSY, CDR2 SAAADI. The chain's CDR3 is CASSEPGPHYEQYF. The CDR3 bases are TGCGCCAGCAGTGAGCCGGGACCGCACTACGAGCAGTACTTC.

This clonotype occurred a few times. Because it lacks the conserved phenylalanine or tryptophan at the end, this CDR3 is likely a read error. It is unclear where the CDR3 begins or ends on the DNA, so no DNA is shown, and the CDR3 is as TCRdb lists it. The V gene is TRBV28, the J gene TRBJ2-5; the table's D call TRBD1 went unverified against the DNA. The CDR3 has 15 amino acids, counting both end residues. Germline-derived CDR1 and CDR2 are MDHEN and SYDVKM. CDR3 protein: CASNTGILYGYTFGS.

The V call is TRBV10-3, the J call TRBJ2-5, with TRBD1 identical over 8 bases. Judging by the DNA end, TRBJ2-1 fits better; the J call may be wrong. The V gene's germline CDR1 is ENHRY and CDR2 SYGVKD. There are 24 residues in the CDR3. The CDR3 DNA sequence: TGTGCCATCAGTGAGTCAAATCAGGGGGCCAAGATTGGGGCAAGTCGGGGGCGGTACAATGAGCAGTTCTTC. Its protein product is CAISESNQGAKIGASRGRYNEQFF.

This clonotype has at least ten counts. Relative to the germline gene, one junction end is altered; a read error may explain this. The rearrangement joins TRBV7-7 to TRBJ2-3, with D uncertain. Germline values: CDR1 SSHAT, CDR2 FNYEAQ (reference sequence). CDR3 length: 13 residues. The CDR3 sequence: CASSFTNTDTQYF. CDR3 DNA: TGTGCTAGCAGCTTTACTAACACAGATACGCAGTATTTT.

The CDR3 sequence: CASSPQTGPYGYTF. CDR3 in DNA: TGTGCCAGCAGCCCTCAGACAGGGCCATATGGCTACACCTTC. The chain combines TRBV7-3 with TRBJ1-2; 7 nucleotides line up with TRBD1. The V gene's germline CDR1 is SGHTA and CDR2 FQGTGA. The CDR3 extends over 14 amino acids. J gave up 5 bases and V 5 bases, and 8 bases lay outside the gene matches.

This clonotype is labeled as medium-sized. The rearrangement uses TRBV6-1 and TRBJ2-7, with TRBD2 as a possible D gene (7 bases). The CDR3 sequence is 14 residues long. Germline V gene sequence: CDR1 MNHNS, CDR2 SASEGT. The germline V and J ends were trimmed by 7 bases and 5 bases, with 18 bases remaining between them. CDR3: CASKRGGSSHEQYF. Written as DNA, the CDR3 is TGTGCCAGCAAAAGGGGGGGCTCTTCCCACGAGCAGTACTTC.

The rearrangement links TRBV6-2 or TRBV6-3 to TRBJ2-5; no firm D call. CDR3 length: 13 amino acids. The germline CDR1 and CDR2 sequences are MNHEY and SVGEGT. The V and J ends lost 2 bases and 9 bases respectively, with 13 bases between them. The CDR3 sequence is CASSYGVEAPQYF. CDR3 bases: TGTGCCAGCAGTTACGGGGTAGAGGCGCCCCAGTACTTC.

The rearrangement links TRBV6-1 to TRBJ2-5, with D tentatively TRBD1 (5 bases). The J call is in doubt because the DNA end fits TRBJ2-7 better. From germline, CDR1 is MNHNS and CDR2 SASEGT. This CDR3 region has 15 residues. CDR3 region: CASSEMYRSSYEQYF. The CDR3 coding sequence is TGTGCCAGCAGTGAAATGTACAGGAGCTCCTACGAGCAGTACTTC.